This T cell receptor beta chain derives from a study of blood T cell repertoires in COVID-19 (dated by TCRdb to the early 2020s). Looking at the study overall: The collaborator samples originated in the United States, Italy and Spain and spanned the acute and convalescent phases of COVID-19. A freely available public database, intended as a resource for researchers studying the immune response to SARS-CoV-2, is where the repertoires were released. The dataset comprised deeply sampled blood TCRbeta repertoires from subjects exposed to, actively infected with, or recovered from COVID-19. Where available, HLA class I and class II types were obtained from metadata supplied by the sample provider rather than from assay-based typing. Nearly every sample came with metadata listing a de-identified subject ID, COVID-19 status, age in years and sex. The prospective study material was composed of cDNA or gDNA derived from T cells, B-cell-depleted T cells, or PBMCs. Samples came from the ongoing ImmuneRACE study (first 160 participants) plus 1,254 subjects from 6 global collaborators. General study outcomes and caveats: Clinical and demographic metadata were provided uncurated, with the amount varying by source and participant.

In regard to this clone: There is no known antigen for this receptor. No quality values exist for individual bases; no much larger clone is one base distant.

TCRbeta CDR3 regions were amplified from genomic DNA using the immunoSEQ Assay, a bias-controlled multiplex PCR. As for the authors' bioinformatics: Within the assay, amplification of reference gene primers was used to estimate how many nucleated cells each sample contained. To quantify the absolute abundance of each unique TCRbeta CDR3 rearrangement, sequence reads were collapsed and filtered. Productive Simpson clonality was computed per sample as the square root of Simpson's diversity index over productive rearrangements. TCRdb provides this immuneACCESS table in a form limited to in-frame rearrangements. Some clones are lacking; in checked studies, under half of them reflect an unresolved V gene, and why the rest are absent is not known. Clone size and V and J calls were adopted from that table, with D and trimming inferred from the DNA. The sample contains some 30,000 clones, about 92% of them found a single time. Together, the top ten hold 1% of the sample.

Compared with germline, V lacks 2 bases and J lacks 0 bases; bases without a gene match: 10. The CDR3 runs 18 residues from the cysteine to the phenylalanine. Only CDR3 DNA is held: 54 bases, read in frame from base 1. Taken from the germline V gene, the CDR1 and CDR2 loops are MNHNS and SASEGT. Each collaborating institution followed its own protocols to collect whole blood in K2EDTA tubes. For TCRbeta analysis, collaborator samples were shipped as frozen whole blood, as isolated PBMCs, or as DNA extracted from either sample type. The rearrangement combines TRBV6-1 with TRBJ1-5, with 7 bases matching TRBD1. The sample comprised peripheral blood. This sequence originates from a man in his 70s with active or convalescent COVID-19. The CDR3 amino acid sequence is: CASSEKGTENYSNQPQHF. In nucleotides, the sequence is TGTGCCAGCAGTGAAAAGGGGACAGAGAATTATAGCAATCAGCCCCAGCATTTT.